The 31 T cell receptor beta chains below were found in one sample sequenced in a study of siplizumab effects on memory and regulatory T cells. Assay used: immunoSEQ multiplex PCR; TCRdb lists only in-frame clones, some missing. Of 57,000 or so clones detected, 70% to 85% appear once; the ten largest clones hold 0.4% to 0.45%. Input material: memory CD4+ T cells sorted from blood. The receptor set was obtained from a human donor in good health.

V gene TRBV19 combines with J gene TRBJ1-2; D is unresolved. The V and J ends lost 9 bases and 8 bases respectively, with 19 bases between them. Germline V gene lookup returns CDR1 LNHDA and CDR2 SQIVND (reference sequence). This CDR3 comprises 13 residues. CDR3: CASGSTARAGYTF. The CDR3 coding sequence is TGTGCCAGCGGGTCCACGGCCCGGGCGGGCTACACCTTC.

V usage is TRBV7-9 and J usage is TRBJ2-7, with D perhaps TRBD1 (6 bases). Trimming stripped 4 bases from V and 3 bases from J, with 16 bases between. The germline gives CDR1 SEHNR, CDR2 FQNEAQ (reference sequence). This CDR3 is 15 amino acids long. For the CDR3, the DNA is TGTGCCAGCAGCTCAATCGGGACACCTGGCTACGAGCAGTACTTC. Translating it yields CASSSIGTPGYEQYF.

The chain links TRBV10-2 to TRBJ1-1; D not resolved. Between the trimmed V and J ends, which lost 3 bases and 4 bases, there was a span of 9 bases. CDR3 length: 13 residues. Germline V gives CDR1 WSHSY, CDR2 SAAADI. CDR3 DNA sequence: TGCGCCAGCAGTGACCCCCCGGGCACTGAAGCTTTCTTT. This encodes CASSDPPGTEAFF.

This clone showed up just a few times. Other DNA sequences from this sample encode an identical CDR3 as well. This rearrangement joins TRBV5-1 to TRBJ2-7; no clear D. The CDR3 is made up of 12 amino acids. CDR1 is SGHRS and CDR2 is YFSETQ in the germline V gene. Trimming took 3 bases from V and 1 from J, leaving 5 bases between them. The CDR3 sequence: CASSSSSYEQYF. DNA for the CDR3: TGCGCCAGCAGCTCCAGTTCCTACGAGCAGTACTTC.

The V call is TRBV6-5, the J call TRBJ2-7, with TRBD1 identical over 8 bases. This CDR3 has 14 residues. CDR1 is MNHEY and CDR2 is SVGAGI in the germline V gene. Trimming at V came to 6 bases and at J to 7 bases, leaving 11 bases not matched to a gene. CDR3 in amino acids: CASRGRQGLGEQYF. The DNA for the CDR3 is TGTGCCAGCAGGGGTAGACAGGGGCTGGGGGAGCAGTACTTC.

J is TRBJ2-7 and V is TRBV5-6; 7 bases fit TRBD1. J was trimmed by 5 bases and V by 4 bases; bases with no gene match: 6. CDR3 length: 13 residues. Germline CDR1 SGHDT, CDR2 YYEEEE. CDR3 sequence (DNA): TGTGCCAGCAGCGGGGACAGACTGGACGAGCAGTACTTC. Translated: CASSGDRLDEQYF.

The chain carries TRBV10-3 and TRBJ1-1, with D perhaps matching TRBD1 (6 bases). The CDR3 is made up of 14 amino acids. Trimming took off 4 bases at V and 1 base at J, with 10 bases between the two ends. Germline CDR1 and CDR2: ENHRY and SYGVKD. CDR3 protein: CAISGQARNTEAFF. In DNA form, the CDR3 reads TGTGCCATCAGTGGACAGGCTAGGAACACTGAAGCTTTCTTT.

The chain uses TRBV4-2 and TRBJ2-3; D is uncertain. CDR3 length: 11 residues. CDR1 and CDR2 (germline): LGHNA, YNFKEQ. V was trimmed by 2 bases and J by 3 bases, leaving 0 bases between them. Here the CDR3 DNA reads TGTGCCAGCAGCCAAACAGATACGCAGTATTTT. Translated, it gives CASSQTDTQYF.

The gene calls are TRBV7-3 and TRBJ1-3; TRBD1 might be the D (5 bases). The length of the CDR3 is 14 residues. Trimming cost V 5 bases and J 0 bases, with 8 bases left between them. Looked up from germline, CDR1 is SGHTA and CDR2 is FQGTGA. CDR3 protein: CASSLGVSGNTIYF. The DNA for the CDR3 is TGTGCCAGCAGCCTAGGGGTCTCTGGAAACACCATATATTTT.

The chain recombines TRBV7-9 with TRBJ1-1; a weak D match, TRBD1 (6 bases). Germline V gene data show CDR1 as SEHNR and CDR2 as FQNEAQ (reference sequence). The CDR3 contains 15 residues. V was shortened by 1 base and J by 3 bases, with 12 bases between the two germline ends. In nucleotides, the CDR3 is TGTGCCAGCAGCTTAGGAGGGGGAAGTCACACTGAAGCTTTCTTT. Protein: CASSLGGGSHTEAFF.

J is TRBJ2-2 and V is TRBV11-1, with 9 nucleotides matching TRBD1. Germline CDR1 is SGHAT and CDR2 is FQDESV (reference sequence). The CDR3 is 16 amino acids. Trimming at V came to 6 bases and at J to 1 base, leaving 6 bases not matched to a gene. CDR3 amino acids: CASSIRQGVNTGELFF. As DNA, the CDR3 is TGTGCCAGCAGTATTCGACAGGGGGTGAACACCGGGGAGCTGTTTTTT.

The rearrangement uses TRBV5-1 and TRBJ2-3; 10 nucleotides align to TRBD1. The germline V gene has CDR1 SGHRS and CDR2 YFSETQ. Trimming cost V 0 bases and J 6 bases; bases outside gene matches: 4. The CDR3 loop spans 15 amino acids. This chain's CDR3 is CASSLAGQGGDTQYF. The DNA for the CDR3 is TGCGCCAGCAGCTTGGCCGGACAGGGGGGTGATACGCAGTATTTT.

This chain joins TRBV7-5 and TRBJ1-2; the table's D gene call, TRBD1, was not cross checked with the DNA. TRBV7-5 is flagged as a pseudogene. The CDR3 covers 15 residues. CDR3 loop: CVRIWPSEINYGYTF. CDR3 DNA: TGTGTCAGAATCTGGCCCTCAGAAATCAACTATGGCTACACCTTC.

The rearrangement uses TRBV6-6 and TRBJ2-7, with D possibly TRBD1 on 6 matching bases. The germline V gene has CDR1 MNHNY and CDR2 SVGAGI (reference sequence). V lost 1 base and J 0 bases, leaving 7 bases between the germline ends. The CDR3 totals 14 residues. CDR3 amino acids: CASSYLQGSYEQYF. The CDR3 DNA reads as TGTGCCAGCAGTTACTTACAGGGCTCCTACGAGCAGTACTTC.

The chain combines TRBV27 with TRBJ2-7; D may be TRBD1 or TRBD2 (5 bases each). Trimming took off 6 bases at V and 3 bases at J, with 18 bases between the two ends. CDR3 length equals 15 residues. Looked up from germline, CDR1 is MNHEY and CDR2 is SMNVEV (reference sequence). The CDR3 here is CASSPRWGTNYEQYF. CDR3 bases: TGTGCCAGCAGCCCCCGGTGGGGGACCAACTACGAGCAGTACTTC.

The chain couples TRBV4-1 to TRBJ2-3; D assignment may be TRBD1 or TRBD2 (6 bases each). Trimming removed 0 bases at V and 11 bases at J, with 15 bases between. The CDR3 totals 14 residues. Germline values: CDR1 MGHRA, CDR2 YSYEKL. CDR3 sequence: CASSQETAKGGQYF. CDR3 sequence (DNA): TGCGCCAGCAGCCAAGAGACGGCCAAGGGGGGGCAGTATTTT.

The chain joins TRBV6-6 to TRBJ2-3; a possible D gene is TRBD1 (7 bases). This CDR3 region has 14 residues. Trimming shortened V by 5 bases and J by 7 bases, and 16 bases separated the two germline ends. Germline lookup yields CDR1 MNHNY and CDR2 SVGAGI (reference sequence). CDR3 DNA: TGTGCCAGCAGTACTTTATCAGGGGGGAATACGCAGTATTTT. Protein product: CASSTLSGGNTQYF.

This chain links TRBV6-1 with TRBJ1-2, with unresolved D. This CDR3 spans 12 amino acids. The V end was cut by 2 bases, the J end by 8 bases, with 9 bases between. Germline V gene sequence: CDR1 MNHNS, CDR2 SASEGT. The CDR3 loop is CASSEPPGGYTF. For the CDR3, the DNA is TGTGCCAGCAGTGAACCGCCGGGGGGCTACACCTTC.

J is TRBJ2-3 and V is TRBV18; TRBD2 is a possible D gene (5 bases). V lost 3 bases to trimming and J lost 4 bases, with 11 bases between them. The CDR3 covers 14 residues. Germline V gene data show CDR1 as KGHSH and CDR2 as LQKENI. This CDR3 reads CASSPQRMADTQYF. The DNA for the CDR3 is TGTGCCAGCTCACCTCAGCGGATGGCAGATACGCAGTATTTT.

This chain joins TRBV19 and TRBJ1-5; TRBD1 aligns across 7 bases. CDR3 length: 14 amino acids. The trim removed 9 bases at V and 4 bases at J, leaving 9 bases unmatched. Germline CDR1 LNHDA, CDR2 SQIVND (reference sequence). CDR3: CASRRDSTNQPQHF. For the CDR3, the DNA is TGTGCCAGCCGCAGGGACAGCACAAATCAGCCCCAGCATTTT.

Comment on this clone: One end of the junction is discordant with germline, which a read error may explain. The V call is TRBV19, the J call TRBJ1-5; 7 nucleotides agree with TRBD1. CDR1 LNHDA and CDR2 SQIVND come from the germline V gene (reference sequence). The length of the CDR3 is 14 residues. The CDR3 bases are TGTACCAGTAGTGACAGGGTTAGCAATCAGCCCCAGCATTTT. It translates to CTSSDRVSNQPQHF.

This chain's CDR3 is CASSPALGPSETQYF. The CDR3 DNA is TGCGCCAGCAGCCCGGCCCTGGGTCCGTCCGAGACCCAGTACTTC. The chain couples TRBV5-1 to TRBJ2-5; D remains ambiguous. CDR3 size: 15 residues. Germline-derived CDR1 and CDR2 are SGHRS and YFSETQ. The germline V and J ends were trimmed by 4 bases and 5 bases, with 18 bases remaining between them.

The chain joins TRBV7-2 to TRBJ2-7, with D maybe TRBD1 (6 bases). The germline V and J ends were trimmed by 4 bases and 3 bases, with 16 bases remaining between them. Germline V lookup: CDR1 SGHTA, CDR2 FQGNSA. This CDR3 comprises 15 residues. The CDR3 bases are TGTGCCAGCAGCTACTCCCGGGACATACGCTACGAGCAGTACTTC. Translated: CASSYSRDIRYEQYF.

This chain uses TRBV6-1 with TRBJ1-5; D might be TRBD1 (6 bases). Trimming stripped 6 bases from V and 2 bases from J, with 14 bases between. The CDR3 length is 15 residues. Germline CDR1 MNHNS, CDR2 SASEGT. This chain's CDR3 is CASSRTGQGNQPQHF. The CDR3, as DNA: TGTGCCAGCAGCAGAACGGGACAAGGCAATCAGCCCCAGCATTTT.

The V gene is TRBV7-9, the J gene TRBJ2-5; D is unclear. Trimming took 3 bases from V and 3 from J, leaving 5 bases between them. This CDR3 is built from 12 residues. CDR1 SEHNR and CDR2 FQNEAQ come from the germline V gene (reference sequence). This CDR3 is CASSLAEETQYF. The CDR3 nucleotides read TGTGCCAGCAGCTTGGCGGAAGAGACCCAGTACTTC. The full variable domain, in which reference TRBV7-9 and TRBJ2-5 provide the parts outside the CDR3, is DTGVSQNPRHKITKRGQNVTFRCDPISEHNRLYWYRQTLGQGPEFLTYFQNEAQLEKSRLLSDRFSAERPKGSFSTLEIQRTEQGDSAMYLCASSLAEETQYFGPGTRLLVL.

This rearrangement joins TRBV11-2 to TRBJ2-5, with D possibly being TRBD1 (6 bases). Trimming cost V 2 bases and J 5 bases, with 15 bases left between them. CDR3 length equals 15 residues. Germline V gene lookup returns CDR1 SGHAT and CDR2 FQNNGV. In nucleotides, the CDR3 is TGTGCCAGCAGCTTAAACAGGGCTGGTGGCGAGACCCAGTACTTC. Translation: CASSLNRAGGETQYF.

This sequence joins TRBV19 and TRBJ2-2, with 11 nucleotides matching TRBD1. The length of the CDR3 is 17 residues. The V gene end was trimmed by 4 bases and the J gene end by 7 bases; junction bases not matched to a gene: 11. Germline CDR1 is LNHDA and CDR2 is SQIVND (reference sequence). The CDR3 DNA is TGTGCCAGTAGTACTCCTGGGACAGGGGGATTGGTCGGGGAGCTGTTTTTT. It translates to CASSTPGTGGLVGELFF. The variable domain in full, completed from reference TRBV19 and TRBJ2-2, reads DGGITQSPKYLFRKEGQNVTLSCEQNLNHDAMYWYRQDPGQGLRLIYYSQIVNDFQKGDIAEGYSVSREKKESFPLTVTSAQKNPTAFYLCASSTPGTGGLVGELFFGEGSRLTVL.

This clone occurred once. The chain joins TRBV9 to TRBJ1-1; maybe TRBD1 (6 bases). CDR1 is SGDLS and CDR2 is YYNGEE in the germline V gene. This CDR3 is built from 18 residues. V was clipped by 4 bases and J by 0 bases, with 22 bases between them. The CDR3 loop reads CASSQMDSSPAMNTEAFF. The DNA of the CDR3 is TGTGCCAGCAGCCAGATGGACAGTTCACCCGCTATGAACACTGAAGCTTTCTTT.

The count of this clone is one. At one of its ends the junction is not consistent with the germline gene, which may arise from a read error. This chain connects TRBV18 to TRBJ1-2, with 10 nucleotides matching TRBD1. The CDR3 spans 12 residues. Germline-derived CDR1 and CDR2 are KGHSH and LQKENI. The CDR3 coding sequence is TGTGCCAGCTCACCCGGACAGGGGGATCGGTTCTTC. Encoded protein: CASSPGQGDRFF.

The CDR3 spells CASIGRGVENEQFF. The CDR3 nucleotides read TGTGCCAGTATTGGGCGAGGGGTCGAGAATGAGCAGTTCTTC. The genes are TRBV19 and TRBJ2-1; D is possibly TRBD1 or TRBD2 (5 bases each). CDR3 length equals 14 residues. Trimming shortened V by 7 bases and J by 7 bases, and 17 bases separated the two germline ends. The V gene's germline CDR1 is LNHDA and CDR2 SQIVND (reference sequence).

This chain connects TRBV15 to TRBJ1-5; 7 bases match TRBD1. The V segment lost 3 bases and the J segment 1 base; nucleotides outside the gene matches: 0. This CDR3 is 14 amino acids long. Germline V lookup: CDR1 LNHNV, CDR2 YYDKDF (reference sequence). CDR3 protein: CATSRGQSNQPQHF. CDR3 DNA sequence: TGTGCCACCAGCAGGGGACAGAGCAATCAGCCCCAGCATTTT.